This passage covers 11 T cell receptor beta chains from one sample sequenced in a study of T cells after yellow fever vaccination. TCRdb recomputed calls from the 5' RACE reads with MiXCR, one row per CDR3 protein. This sample has 600,000 to 750,000 distinct CDR3 sequences, with roughly 12% found just once. The material was PBMCs, obtained on the day of the yellow fever booster vaccination. The receptors come from a man aged 30 to 45 who received the YFV17D yellow fever vaccine.

This clonotype was observed a handful of times. The chain uses TRBV5-1 and TRBJ2-7, with D perhaps TRBD1 or TRBD2 (5 bases each). CDR1 is SGHRS and CDR2 is YFSETQ in the germline V gene. V lost 5 bases to trimming and J lost 5 bases, with 14 bases between them. The CDR3 loop spans 13 amino acids. The CDR3 spells CASRDLRGDEQYF. Written as DNA, the CDR3 is TGCGCCAGCAGAGACTTGAGGGGAGACGAGCAGTACTTC.

This clonotype was recorded only once. This chain uses TRBV4-3 with TRBJ2-3, with 10 bases that match TRBD2. The CDR3 is made up of 18 amino acids. Per the germline V gene, CDR1 is LGHNA and CDR2 is YSLEER. V lost 0 bases, J lost 7 bases, and 13 bases stayed unmatched. CDR3 residues: CASSQEVRSSGSGYTQYF. The CDR3 DNA reads as TGCGCCAGCAGCCAAGAAGTCCGGTCTAGCGGGAGCGGGTATACGCAGTATTTT.

This clonotype has more than one count but fewer than ten. V usage is TRBV7-2 and J usage is TRBJ2-5, with no clear D. In germline, CDR1 is SGHTA, CDR2 FQGNSA. V was shortened by 2 bases and J by 5 bases, with 12 bases between the two germline ends. The CDR3 extends over 14 amino acids. In nucleotides, the CDR3 is TGTGCCAGCAGCTTAACGGCAGCTGAGGAGACCCAGTACTTC. Translating it yields CASSLTAAEETQYF.

This clonotype was picked up a small number of times. This chain links TRBV5-6 with TRBJ2-1; D not resolved. V was clipped by 0 bases and J by 5 bases, with 6 bases between them. CDR1 is SGHDT, CDR2 YYEEEE, per germline. The CDR3 extends over 13 amino acids. CDR3 sequence: CASSLVAHNEQFF. The CDR3 DNA reads TGTGCCAGCAGCTTGGTTGCCCACAATGAGCAGTTCTTC.

This clonotype has only a few counts. J is TRBJ2-7 and V is TRBV6-2 or TRBV6-3; TRBD2 aligns across 7 bases. CDR1 MNHEY and CDR2 SVGEGT come from the germline V gene. V lost 7 bases, J lost 2 bases, and 5 bases stayed unmatched. The CDR3 totals 13 residues. The chain's CDR3 is CASTLGLTYEQYF. The CDR3 region has the DNA TGTGCCAGCACCCTGGGACTAACCTACGAGCAGTACTTC.

The rearrangement uses TRBV6-8 and TRBJ2-7; D is possibly TRBD1 (5 bases). Per the germline V gene, CDR1 is MNHGY and CDR2 is SAAAGT. The V gene lost 2 bases and the J gene lost 0 bases, with 20 bases spanning the gap. This CDR3 is built from 18 residues. In DNA, the CDR3 is TGTGCCAGCAGTTACCGCCCTACCAGGTTACAGGACTCCTACGAGCAGTACTTC. Translation gives CASSYRPTRLQDSYEQYF.

About this clonotype: An end of the junction differs from the germline gene, which may be a read error. The V and J genes are TRBV14 and TRBJ2-1, with 9 positions matching TRBD1. Germline V gives CDR1 SGHDN, CDR2 FVKESK. This CDR3 is built from 16 residues. CDR3 protein: CATSQLGDRAYNEQFF. In DNA, the CDR3 is TGTGCCACCAGCCAACTAGGGGACAGGGCCTACAATGAGCAGTTCTTC. Together with reference TRBV14 and TRBJ2-1, the CDR3 gives the full variable domain: EAGVTQFPSHSVIEKGQTVTLRCDPISGHDNLYWYRRVMGKEIKFLLHFVKESKQDESGMPNNRFLAERTGGTYSTLKVQPAELEDSGVYFCATSQLGDRAYNEQFFGPGTRLTVL.

This sequence joins TRBV28 and TRBJ2-6, with 7 nucleotides matching TRBD2. V shed 4 bases and J 4 bases; nucleotides not matched to a gene: 10. Germline V lookup: CDR1 MDHEN, CDR2 SYDVKM. The CDR3 extends over 17 amino acids. The CDR3 DNA sequence: TGTGCCAGCAGTTGGGAGGGCCGCCCTCCCGGGGCCAACGTCCTGACTTTC. This sequence encodes CASSWEGRPPGANVLTF.

V gene TRBV5-1 combines with J gene TRBJ1-2; D might be TRBD1 (5 bases). CDR1 is SGHRS and CDR2 is YFSETQ in the germline V gene. This CDR3 contains 15 residues. The V gene lost 0 bases and the J gene lost 4 bases, with 13 bases spanning the gap. This chain's CDR3 is CASSLGAGGSYGYTF. Written as DNA, the CDR3 is TGCGCCAGCAGCTTGGGAGCGGGGGGGAGCTATGGCTACACCTTC. Complete variable domain (other parts from reference TRBV5-1 and TRBJ1-2): KAGVTQTPRYLIKTRGQQVTLSCSPISGHRSVSWYQQTPGQGLQFLFEYFSETQRNKGNFPGRFSGRQFSNSRSEMNVSTLELGDSALYLCASSLGAGGSYGYTFGSGTRLTVV.

This clonotype occurred many times. The rearrangement links TRBV7-9 to TRBJ2-7; 9 bases align to TRBD1. The CDR3 runs to 15 residues. Germline CDR1 is SEHNR and CDR2 is FQNEAQ (reference sequence). With V trimmed by 5 bases and J by 0 bases, 5 bases remained unmatched. In DNA form, the CDR3 reads TGTGCCAGCAGCCCTGCGGGACAGGGCTCCTACGAGCAGTACTTC. It is translated as CASSPAGQGSYEQYF. The entire variable domain, with the rest obtained from reference TRBV7-9 and TRBJ2-7, is as follows: DTGVSQNPRHKITKRGQNVTFRCDPISEHNRLYWYRQTLGQGPEFLTYFQNEAQLEKSRLLSDRFSAERPKGSFSTLEIQRTEQGDSAMYLCASSPAGQGSYEQYFGPGTRLTVT.

This clonotype was observed at least ten times. V and J are TRBV5-6 and TRBJ2-1; possibly TRBD1 or TRBD2 for D (6 bases each). With 0 bases removed from V and 9 bases from J, the gap between germline ends came to 10 bases. Germline values: CDR1 SGHDT, CDR2 YYEEEE. CDR3 size: 13 residues. The CDR3 DNA reads as TGTGCCAGCAGCTTGGGGGGGGCGGTTGAGCAGTTCTTC. It is translated as CASSLGGAVEQFF.